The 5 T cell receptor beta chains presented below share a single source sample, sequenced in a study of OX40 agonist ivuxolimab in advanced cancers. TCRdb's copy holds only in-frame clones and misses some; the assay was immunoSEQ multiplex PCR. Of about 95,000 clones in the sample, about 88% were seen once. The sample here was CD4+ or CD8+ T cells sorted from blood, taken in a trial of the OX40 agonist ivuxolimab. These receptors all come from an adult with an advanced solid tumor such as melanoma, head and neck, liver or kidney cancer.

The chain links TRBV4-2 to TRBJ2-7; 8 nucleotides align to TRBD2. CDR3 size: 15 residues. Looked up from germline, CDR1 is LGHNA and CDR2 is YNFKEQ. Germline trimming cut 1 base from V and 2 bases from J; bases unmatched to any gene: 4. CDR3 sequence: CASSQGGAGAYEQYF. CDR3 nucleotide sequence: TGTGCCAGCAGCCAAGGTGGAGCGGGGGCCTACGAGCAGTACTTC.

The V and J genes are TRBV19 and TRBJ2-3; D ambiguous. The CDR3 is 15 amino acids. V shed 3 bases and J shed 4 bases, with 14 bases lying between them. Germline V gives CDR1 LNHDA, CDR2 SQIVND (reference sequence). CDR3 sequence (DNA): TGTGCCAGTAGTATTCGGTTGGCCATAGCAGATACGCAGTATTTT. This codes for CASSIRLAIADTQYF.

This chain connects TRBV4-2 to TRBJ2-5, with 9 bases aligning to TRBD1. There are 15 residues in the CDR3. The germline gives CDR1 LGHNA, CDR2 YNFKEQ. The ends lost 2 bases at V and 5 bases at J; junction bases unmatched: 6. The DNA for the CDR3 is TGTGCCAGCAGCCAACCGGGACAGGGTGGCGAGACCCAGTACTTC. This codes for CASSQPGQGGETQYF.

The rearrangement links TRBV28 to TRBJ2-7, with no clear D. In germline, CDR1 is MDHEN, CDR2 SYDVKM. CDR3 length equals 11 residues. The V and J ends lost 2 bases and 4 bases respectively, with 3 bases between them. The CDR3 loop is CASSLGYEQYF. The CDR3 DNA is TGTGCCAGCAGTTTAGGTTACGAGCAGTACTTC.

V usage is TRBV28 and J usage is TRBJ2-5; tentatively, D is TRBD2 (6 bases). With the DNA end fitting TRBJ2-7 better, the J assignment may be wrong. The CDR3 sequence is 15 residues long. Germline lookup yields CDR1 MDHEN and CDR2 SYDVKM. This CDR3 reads CASSLLGRDAYEQYF. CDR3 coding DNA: TGTGCCAGCAGTTTGTTAGGGCGGGATGCTTACGAGCAGTACTTC.